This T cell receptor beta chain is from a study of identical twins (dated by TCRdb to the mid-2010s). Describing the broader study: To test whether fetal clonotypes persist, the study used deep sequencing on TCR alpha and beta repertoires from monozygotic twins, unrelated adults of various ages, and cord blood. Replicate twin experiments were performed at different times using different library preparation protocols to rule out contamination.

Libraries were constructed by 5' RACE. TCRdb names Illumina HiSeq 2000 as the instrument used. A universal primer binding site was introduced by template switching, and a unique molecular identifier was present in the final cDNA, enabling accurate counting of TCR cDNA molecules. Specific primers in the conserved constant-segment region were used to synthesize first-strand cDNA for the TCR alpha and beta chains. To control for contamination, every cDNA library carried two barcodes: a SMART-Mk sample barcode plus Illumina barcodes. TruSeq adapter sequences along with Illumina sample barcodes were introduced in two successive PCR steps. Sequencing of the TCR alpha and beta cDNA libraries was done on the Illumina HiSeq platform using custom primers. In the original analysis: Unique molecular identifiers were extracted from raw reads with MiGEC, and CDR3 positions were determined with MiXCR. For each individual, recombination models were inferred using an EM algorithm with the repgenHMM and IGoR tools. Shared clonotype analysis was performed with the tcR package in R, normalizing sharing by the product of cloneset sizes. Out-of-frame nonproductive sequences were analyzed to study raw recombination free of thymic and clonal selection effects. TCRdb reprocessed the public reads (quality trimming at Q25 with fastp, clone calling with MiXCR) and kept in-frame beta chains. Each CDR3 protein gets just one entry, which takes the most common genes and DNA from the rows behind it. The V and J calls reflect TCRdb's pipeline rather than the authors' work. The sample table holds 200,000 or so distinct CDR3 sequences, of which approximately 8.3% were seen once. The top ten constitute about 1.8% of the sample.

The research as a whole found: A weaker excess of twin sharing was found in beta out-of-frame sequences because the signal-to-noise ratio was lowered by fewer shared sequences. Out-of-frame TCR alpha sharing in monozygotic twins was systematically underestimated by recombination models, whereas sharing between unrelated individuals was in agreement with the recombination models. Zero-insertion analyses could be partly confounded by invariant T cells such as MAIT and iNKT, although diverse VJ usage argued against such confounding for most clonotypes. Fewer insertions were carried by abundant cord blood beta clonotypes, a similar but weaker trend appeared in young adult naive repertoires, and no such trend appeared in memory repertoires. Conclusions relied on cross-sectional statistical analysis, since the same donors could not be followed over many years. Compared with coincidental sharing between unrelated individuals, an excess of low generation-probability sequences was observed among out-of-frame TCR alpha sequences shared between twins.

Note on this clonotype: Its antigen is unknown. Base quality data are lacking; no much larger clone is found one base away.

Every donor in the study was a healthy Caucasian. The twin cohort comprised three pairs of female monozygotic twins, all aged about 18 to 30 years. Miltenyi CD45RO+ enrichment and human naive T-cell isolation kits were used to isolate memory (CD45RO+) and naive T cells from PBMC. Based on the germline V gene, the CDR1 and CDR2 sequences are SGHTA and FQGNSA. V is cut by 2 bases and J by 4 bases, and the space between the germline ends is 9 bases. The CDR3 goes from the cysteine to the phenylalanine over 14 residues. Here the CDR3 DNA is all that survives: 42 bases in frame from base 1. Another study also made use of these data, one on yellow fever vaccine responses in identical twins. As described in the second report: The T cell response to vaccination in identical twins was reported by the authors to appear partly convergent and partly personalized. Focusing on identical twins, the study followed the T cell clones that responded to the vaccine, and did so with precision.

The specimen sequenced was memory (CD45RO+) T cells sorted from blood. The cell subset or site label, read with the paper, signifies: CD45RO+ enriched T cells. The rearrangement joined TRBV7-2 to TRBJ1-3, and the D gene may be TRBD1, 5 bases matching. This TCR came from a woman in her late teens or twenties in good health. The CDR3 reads CASSLRGHGNTIYF. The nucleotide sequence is TGTGCCAGCAGCTTAAGAGGACACGGAAACACCATATATTTT.